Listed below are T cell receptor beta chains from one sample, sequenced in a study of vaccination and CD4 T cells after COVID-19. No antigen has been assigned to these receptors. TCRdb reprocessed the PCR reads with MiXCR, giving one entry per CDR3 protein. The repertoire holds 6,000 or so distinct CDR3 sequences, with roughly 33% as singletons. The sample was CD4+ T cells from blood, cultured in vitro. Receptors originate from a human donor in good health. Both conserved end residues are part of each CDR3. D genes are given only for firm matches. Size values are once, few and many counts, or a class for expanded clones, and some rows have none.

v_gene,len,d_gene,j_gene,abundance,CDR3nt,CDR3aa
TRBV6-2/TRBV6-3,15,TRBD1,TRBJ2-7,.,TGTGCCAGCAGTTTGCTTCGGGACAGGGACTACGAGCAGTACTTC,CASSLLRDRDYEQYF
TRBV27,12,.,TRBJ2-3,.,TGTGCCACGGGCAGCTACACAGATACGCAGTATTTT,CATGSYTDTQYF
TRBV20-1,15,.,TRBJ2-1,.,TGCAGTGCGAAGCACAACGGCGACTCCTACAATGAGCAGTTCTTC,CSAKHNGDSYNEQFF
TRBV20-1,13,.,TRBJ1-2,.,TGCAGTGCACAAGGGGGGGGTAGCTATGGCTACACCTTC,CSAQGGGSYGYTF
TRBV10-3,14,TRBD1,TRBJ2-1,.,TGTGCCATCAGTGGGCGACAGGGGTTCAATGAGCAGTTCTTC,CAISGRQGFNEQFF
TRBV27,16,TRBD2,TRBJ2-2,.,TGTGCCAGCAGTTTTCGCCTAGCGGCGAACACCGGGGAGCTGTTTTTT,CASSFRLAANTGELFF
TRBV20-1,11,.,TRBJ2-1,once,TGCAGTGCTAGACATCCGGGTGAGCAGTTCTTC,CSARHPGEQFF
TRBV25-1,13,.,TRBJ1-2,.,TGTGCCAGCAGTGCCCGGACGACCTATGGCTACACCTTC,CASSARTTYGYTF
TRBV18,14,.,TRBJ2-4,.,TGTGCCAGCTCACCGTCCGAAAGGGGATACATTCAGTACTTC,CASSPSERGYIQYF
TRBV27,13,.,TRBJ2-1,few,TGTGCCAGCAGTCCAACCCTCCAGGGGCGGGGGTTCTTC,CASSPTLQGRGFF
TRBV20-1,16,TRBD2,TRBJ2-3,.,TGCAGTGCTAGAGACCTGACTAGCGGGAGGACAGATACGCAGTATTTT,CSARDLTSGRTDTQYF
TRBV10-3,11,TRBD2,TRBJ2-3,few,TGTGCCACCGCGGGGGCAGATACGCAGTATTTT,CATAGADTQYF
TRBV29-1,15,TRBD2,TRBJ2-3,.,TGCAGCGTTGAGGGAGGGAGCGGGAGTCTGGATACGCAGTATTTT,CSVEGGSGSLDTQYF
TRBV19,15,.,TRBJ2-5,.,TGTGCCAGTAGTAGGCAGCCGGGGACCCAAGAGACCCAGTACTTC,CASSRQPGTQETQYF
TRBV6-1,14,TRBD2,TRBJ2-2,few,TGTGCCAGCATCTGGGGACTAGGTGCCGGGGAGCTGTTTTTT,CASIWGLGAGELFF
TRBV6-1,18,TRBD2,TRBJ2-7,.,TGTGCCAGCAGTCGCCCTTCCCGAGTAGCGGGACCTCCTAGGGAGCAGTACTTC,CASSRPSRVAGPPREQYF
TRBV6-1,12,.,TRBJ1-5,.,TGTGCCAGCGGAGACCCCCATCAGCCCCAGCATTTT,CASGDPHQPQHF
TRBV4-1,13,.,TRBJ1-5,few,TGCGCCAGCAGCCAAGATGACGACCAGCCCCAGCATTTT,CASSQDDDQPQHF
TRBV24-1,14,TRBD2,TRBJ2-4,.,TGTGCCACCAGTGAGCCGGGAGCGGGGAACATTCAGTACTTC,CATSEPGAGNIQYF
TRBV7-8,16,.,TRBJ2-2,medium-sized,TGTGCCAGCAGCTATCAAGTGGGAGAGATCACCGGGGAGCTGTTTTTT,CASSYQVGEITGELFF
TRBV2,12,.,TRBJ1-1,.,TGTGCCAGCCAAGAACGGGCCCCCCAAGCTTTCTTT,CASQERAPQAFF
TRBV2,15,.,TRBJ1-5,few,TGTGCCAGCAGTGAACTCCAGGGTGGGGTGCAGCCCCAGCATTTT,CASSELQGGVQPQHF
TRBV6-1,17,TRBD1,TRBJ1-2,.,TGTGCCAGCAGCACCCCTTCCGGGACAGGGGCTAACTATGGCTACACCTTC,CASSTPSGTGANYGYTF
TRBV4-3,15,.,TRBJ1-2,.,TGCGCCAGCAGCCCAAGAGACGGCAAAAACTATGGCTACACCTTC,CASSPRDGKNYGYTF
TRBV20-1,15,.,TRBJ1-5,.,TGCAGTGCTAGAGATCCAGGGGCCTGGAATCAGCCCCAGCATTTT,CSARDPGAWNQPQHF
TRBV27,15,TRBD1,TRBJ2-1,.,TGTGCCAGTTCAACCGGGACAGGGGGGTACAATGAGCAGTTCTTC,CASSTGTGGYNEQFF
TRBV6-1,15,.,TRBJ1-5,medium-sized,TGTGCCAGCAGCCGGCGGGGGGGCGAGGGTAGAGCCCAGCATTTT,CASSRRGGEGRAQHF
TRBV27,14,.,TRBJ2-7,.,TGTGCCAGCAGTTTATTCCAGGGGAGCTACGAGCAGTACTTC,CASSLFQGSYEQYF
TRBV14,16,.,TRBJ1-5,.,TGTGCCAGCAGCCAAGAGAGGAAGGGGAGCAATCAGCCCCAGCATTTT,CASSQERKGSNQPQHF
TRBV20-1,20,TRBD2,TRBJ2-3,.,TGCAGTGCTAGAGTCCCCCTTAGCGGGAGCGGTCTAACTAGCACAGATACGCAGTATTTT,CSARVPLSGSGLTSTDTQYF
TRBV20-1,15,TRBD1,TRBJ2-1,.,TGCAGTGCTAGGAAGATTGACAGGGACGGCAATGAGCAGTTCTTC,CSARKIDRDGNEQFF
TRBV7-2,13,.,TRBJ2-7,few,TGTGCCAGCAGCTTGGCCCGGCAGTACGAGCAGTACTTC,CASSLARQYEQYF
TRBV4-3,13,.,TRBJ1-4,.,TGCGCCAGCAGCCAAGATTTTGCGGAAAAACTGTTTTTT,CASSQDFAEKLFF
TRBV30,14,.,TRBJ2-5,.,TGTGCCTGGAGTGTGGGACCCCCGAAAGAGACCCAGTACTTC,CAWSVGPPKETQYF
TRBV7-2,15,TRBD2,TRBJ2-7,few,TGTGCCAGCAGCTCCGCGGGAGACGTAGGCTACGAGCAGTACTTC,CASSSAGDVGYEQYF
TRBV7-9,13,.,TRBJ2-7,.,TGTGCCAGCAGCTTGGACAGAAAATACGAGCAGTACTTC,CASSLDRKYEQYF
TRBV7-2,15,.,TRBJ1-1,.,TGTGCCAGCAGCTTAACCACCGGGACAACTATACAAGCTTTCTTT,CASSLTTGTTIQAFF
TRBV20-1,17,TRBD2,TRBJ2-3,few,TGCAGTGCTAGAGATCCTGCTAGCGGGAGCGGTCGAGATACGCAGTATTTT,CSARDPASGSGRDTQYF
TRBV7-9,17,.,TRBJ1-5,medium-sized,TGTGCCAGCAGTAAGGGAGGGACAATGAATAGCAATCAGCCCCAGCATTTT,CASSKGGTMNSNQPQHF
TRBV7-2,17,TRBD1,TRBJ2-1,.,TGTGCCAGCAGCTTAAGGGCGACAGGGTCGGGCCGTAATGAGCAGTTCTTC,CASSLRATGSGRNEQFF
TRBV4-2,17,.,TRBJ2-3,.,TGTGCCAGCAGCCAAGAAGGGGCCGACTCTAGCACAGATACGCAGTATTTT,CASSQEGADSSTDTQYF
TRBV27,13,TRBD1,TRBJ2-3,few,TGTGCCACCCGCGACAGGGCGACAGATACGCAGTATTTT,CATRDRATDTQYF
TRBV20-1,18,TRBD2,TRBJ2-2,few,TGCAGTGCTAGAGCATCCGGCGGCGGGAGGGCAAGGGCCGGGGAGCTGTTTTTT,CSARASGGGRARAGELFF
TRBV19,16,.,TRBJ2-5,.,TGTGCCAGTAGTACACGTCGGGGCGGGTACCAAGAGACCCAGTACTTC,CASSTRRGGYQETQYF
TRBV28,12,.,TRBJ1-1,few,TGTGCCAGCAGTTTTTTGGGGCAAGGAGCTTTCTTT,CASSFLGQGAFF
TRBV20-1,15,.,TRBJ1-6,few,TGCAGTGCTAGGGGGGGGGGGAAAGGGGATTCACCCCTCCACTTT,CSARGGGKGDSPLHF
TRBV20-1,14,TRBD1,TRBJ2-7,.,TGCAGTGCTAGCTCCGACAGGGGTATCTACGAGCAGTACTTC,CSASSDRGIYEQYF
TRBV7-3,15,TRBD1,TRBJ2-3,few,TGTGCCAGCAGTCGACAGGGTGTGCGCACAGATACGCAGTATTTT,CASSRQGVRTDTQYF
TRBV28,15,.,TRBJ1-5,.,TGTGCCAGCAGCCTGCCTGGGACTAACAATCAGCCCCAGCATTTT,CASSLPGTNNQPQHF
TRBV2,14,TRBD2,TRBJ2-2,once,TGTGCCAGGGGAGCGGGAGGGCGGTCCGGGGAGCTGTTTTTT,CARGAGGRSGELFF
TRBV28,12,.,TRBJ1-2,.,TGTGCCAGCAGTGGACAGCCCTATGGCTACACCTTC,CASSGQPYGYTF
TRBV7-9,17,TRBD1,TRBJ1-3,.,TGTGCCAGCAGCAGGATGGGACAGGCGGATGCTGGAAACACCATATATTTT,CASSRMGQADAGNTIYF
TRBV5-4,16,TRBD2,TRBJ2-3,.,TGTGCCAGCAGCTTGCAGACTAGCGGGAGGGCCGATACGCAGTATTTT,CASSLQTSGRADTQYF
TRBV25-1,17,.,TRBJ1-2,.,TGTGCCAGCAGTGAATACCCCCTTGCGAATCCTGGCTATGGCTACACCTTC,CASSEYPLANPGYGYTF
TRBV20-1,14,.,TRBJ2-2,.,TGCAGTGCTAGTACCGTACCCGACACCGGGGAGCTGTTTTTT,CSASTVPDTGELFF
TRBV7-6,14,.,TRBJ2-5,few,TGTGCCAGCAGCCAAAATACAGGGTTGGAGACCCAGTACTTC,CASSQNTGLETQYF
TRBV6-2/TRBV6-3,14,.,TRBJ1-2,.,TGTGCCATCTCCAATGCCGGGCCAACCTATGGCTACACCTTC,CAISNAGPTYGYTF
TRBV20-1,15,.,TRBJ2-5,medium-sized,TGCAGTGCTAGAGATGGGCTTTCACCACAAGAGACCCAGTACTTC,CSARDGLSPQETQYF
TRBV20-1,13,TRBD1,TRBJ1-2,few,TGCAGTGTCCCGGACAGGGAGGTATATGGCTACACCTTC,CSVPDREVYGYTF
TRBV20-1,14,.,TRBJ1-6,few,TGCAGTGCTAGGGTCCCGGGAGTTAATTCACCCCTCCACTTT,CSARVPGVNSPLHF